The sequence of this T cell receptor beta chain was determined in a study of beta chain features in type 1 diabetes. Study observations and caveats: Shortening that was moderate but significant affected the TCRB CDR3s of Type 1 diabetes patients in all four CD4+ subsets. VDJ junctions in type 1 diabetes patients carried more deletions and fewer insertions. The similarity of naive, central memory and Treg TCRB repertoires appeared greater among patients than among healthy donors.

About this clone: Its target is not known.

Germline CDR1 is GTSNPN and CDR2 is SVGIG (reference sequence). The CDR3 has 12 residues. Trimming took 1 base from V and 8 from J, leaving 11 bases between them. Markers CD45RO/CCR7/CD25/CD127/CD95/CD27 served to sort CD4+ naive, central memory, regulatory and stem cell-like memory cells. Expressed TCRB transcripts were sequenced because the isolated RNA had all been reverse transcribed beforehand. Assay used: immunoSEQ multiplex PCR; TCRdb lists only in-frame clones, some missing. Found here are 450,000 to 550,000 clones, about 32% of them singletons; the top ten hold 0.05% to 0.065%. This chain links TRBV30 with TRBJ1-2; D might be TRBD1 (5 bases). Sequencing was performed on naive CD4+ T cells from blood. This clonotype was obtained from a man in his late teens or twenties in good health. This CDR3 reads CAWSGQGGGYTF. CDR3 in DNA: TGTGCCTGGAGTGGTCAGGGAGGCGGCTACACCTTC. Full variable domain (missing parts from reference TRBV30 and TRBJ1-2): SQTIHQWPATLVQPVGSPLSLECTVEGTSNPNLYWYRQAAGRGLQLLFYSVGIGQISSEVPQNLSASRPQDRQFILSSKKLLLSDSGFYLCAWSGQGGGYTFGSGTRLTVV.